This paragraph reports one TCR beta chain. Data came from immunoSEQ multiplex PCR; TCRdb stores just in-frame clones and leaves some out. In the table there are 150,000 or so clones, roughly 84% of which are singletons. The data derive from a study of blood T cell repertoires in COVID-19. Sequencing used peripheral blood. The sequence was obtained from a man younger than 35 with active or convalescent COVID-19.

The CDR3 DNA is TGTGCCAGCAGTACCGACTACAATCAGCCCCAGCATTTT. As protein: CASSTDYNQPQHF. This chain connects TRBV25-1 to TRBJ1-5; D is unclear. Trimming removed 5 bases from V and 3 bases from J, with 8 bases in between. The CDR3 extends over 13 amino acids. Per the germline V gene, CDR1 is MGHDK and CDR2 is SYGVNS.